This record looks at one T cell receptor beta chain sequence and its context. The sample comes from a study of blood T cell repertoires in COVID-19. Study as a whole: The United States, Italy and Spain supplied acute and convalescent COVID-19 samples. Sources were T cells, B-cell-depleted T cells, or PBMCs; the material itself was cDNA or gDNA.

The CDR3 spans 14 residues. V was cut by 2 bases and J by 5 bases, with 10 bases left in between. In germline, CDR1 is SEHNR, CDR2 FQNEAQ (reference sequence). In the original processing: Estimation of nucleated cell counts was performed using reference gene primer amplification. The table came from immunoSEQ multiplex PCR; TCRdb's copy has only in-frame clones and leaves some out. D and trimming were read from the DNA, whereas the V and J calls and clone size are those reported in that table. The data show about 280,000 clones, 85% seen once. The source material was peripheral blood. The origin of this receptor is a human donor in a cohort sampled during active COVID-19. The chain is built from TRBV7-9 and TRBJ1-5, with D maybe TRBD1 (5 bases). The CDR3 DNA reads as TGTGCCAGCAGCTTAACGGCAGGGCATCAGCCCCAGCATTTT. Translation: CASSLTAGHQPQHF.